This T cell receptor (beta chain) was observed in a study of CD8 T cells in ankylosing spondylitis (dated by TCRdb to between 2016 and 2019). At the level of the whole study: To find TCR variants linked to disease, the study profiled T cell receptor beta repertoires in ankylosing spondylitis patients and healthy donors. The whole study cohort included 90 to 120 healthy donors and 25 ankylosing spondylitis patients. Peripheral blood samples were taken, and synovial fluid was additionally collected from ankylosing spondylitis patients. Study-level results and caveats: In peripheral blood, the disease-linked clones were found at relatively low frequencies and had a CD8+ phenotype. The disease-linked clones were reported to be significantly enriched in matched synovial fluid samples from ankylosing spondylitis patients. Blood from ankylosing spondylitis patients appeared to be characterized by a TCR beta motif composed of roughly 8 highly homologous amino acid variants. Some motif variants were previously reported in synovial fluid and blood of reactive arthritis patients, suggesting common disease-initiation mechanisms.

Synovial fluid samples were matched to blood samples from the same ankylosing spondylitis patients. These reads were obtained on an Illumina HiSeq 2500. Quantitative 5'-RACE with molecular barcodes was used to prepare TCR beta libraries. On the study's bioinformatics: Disease-linked TCR variants were identified with a new computational method built on a probabilistic model of VDJ rearrangement. TCRdb reprocessing: public reads trimmed at Q25 with fastp, clones called with MiXCR, in-frame beta chains kept. Every CDR3 protein is listed once, alongside the most common genes and DNA of its rows. The V and J calls and clone size are TCRdb's, not the authors'. Here the sample has about 160,000 distinct CDR3 sequences; 40% to 50% occur a single time. The ten largest make up roughly 15% of the sample. The V and J ends are trimmed by 2 bases and 0 bases, leaving 14 bases between them. The CDR1 and CDR2 encoded by the germline V gene are MNHEY and SVGEGT. From the cysteine through the phenylalanine, the CDR3 covers 17 amino acids. Only the CDR3 part of the read is kept: 51 bases, read in frame from the first base.

This clonotype was seen a handful of times. Its antigen specificity is not known. No per-base quality is available; no much larger clone lies one base away. Sequencing was performed on synovial fluid, either unsorted or a sorted T cell fraction (not recorded which). The source of this sequence is a male donor with ankylosing spondylitis. This chain joins TRBV6-2 or TRBV6-3 to TRBJ2-1; the D gene identity is not certain. The DNA reads as follows: TGTGCCAGCAGTTACGCCGGGCCGCCACACTCCTACAATGAGCAGTTCTTC. Its protein is CASSYAGPPHSYNEQFF.